This T cell receptor (beta chain) was found in a study of blood T cell repertoires in COVID-19. Study summary: Both acute and convalescent COVID-19 samples were obtained from the United States, Italy and Spain. PBMCs, B-cell-depleted T cells, or T cells were the source of the cDNA or gDNA that made up the material.

Original handling: Nucleated cell number was recorded as an estimate derived from reference gene primer amplification. Clones were read by immunoSEQ multiplex PCR, and TCRdb kept only the in-frame ones, dropping some. The DNA was the basis for D and trimming; V, J and clone size are from that table. The sample consists of fewer than 350,000 clones, around 85% of them appearing once. This clone has at least ten counts. CDR3 length: 19 residues. The trim removed 3 bases at V and 4 bases at J, leaving 15 bases unmatched. The germline CDR1 and CDR2 sequences are MDHEN and SYDVKM. This chain connects TRBV28 to TRBJ1-5; 10 bases are shared with TRBD1. The sequence was obtained from a woman between 45 and 60 years old with active or convalescent COVID-19. The sequencing input was peripheral blood. The CDR3 DNA is TGTGCCAGCAGTTTTGCCTTGACAGGGGGCGTACATAGGAATCAGCCCCAGCATTTT. Amino acid sequence: CASSFALTGGVHRNQPQHF.